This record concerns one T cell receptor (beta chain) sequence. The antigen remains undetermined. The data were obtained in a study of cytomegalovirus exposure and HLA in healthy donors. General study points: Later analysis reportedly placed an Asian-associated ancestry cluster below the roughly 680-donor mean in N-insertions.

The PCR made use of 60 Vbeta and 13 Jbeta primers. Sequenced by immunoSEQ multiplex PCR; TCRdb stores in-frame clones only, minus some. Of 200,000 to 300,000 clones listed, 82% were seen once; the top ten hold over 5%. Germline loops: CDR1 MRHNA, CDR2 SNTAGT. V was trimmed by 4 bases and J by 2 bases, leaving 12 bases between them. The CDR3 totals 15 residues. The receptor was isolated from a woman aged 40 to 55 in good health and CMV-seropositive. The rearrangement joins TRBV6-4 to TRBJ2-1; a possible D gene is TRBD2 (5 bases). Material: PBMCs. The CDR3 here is CASSVESGPYNEQFF. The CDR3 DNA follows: TGTGCCAGCAGTGTCGAAAGCGGTCCCTACAATGAGCAGTTCTTC.